The clone carrying this TCR beta chain was recorded many times. Its antigen remains unknown. The germline gives CDR1 SGDLS, CDR2 YYNGEE. This CDR3 has 13 residues. Trimming took 2 bases from V and 1 from J, leaving 6 bases between them. TCRdb reprocessed the 5' RACE reads via MiXCR and lists one record per CDR3 protein. The table lists 15,000 to 20,000 distinct CDR3 sequences, roughly 6% of them singletons. Sample time point: sample taken at primary tumor resection. Samples came from roughly 72 TRACERx patients with untreated early-stage lung cancer. The sample belongs to a study of spatial heterogeneity in lung cancer. Across the whole study: TCR transcript counts in tumor regions correlated strongly with a T cell module score from matched bulk RNA-seq. There were, on average, more than ten raw-read appearances for each unique TCR and UMI combination. Study-wide points: Higher tumor mutation counts went along with higher counts of expanded intratumoral alpha and beta TCRs.

The chain employs TRBV9 and TRBJ1-1; D is unresolved. The material was lung tumor tissue, obtained at surgery. The origin of this receptor is a female donor with early-stage non-small cell lung cancer. The CDR3 reads CASSVGSNTEAFF. CDR3 bases: TGTGCCAGCAGCGTGGGATCGAACACTGAAGCTTTCTTT.